What follows describes a single T cell receptor (beta chain). No antigen is known for it. Resections from corrective heart surgery provided thymus tissue. The data derive from a study of human thymus T cells. The study's findings and limits: Among thymic and blood repertoires, usage of V and J genes appeared biased.

Between the trimmed V and J ends, which lost 0 bases and 8 bases, there was a span of 16 bases. Germline V CDR1 and CDR2: MGHRA, YSYEKL. This CDR3 is 15 amino acids long. Sequencing was performed with immunoSEQ multiplex PCR; in TCRdb, only in-frame clones are kept and a portion is missing. The table lists some 130,000 clones, about 94% of them singletons. Material for sequencing was thymus tissue. The rearrangement links TRBV4-1 to TRBJ1-1; D is uncertain. The source is a boy younger than two with a congenital heart defect but otherwise immunologically healthy. The CDR3 sequence is CASSQDRRAGREAFF. The CDR3, as DNA: TGCGCCAGCAGCCAAGATCGTCGGGCAGGCCGGGAAGCTTTCTTT.